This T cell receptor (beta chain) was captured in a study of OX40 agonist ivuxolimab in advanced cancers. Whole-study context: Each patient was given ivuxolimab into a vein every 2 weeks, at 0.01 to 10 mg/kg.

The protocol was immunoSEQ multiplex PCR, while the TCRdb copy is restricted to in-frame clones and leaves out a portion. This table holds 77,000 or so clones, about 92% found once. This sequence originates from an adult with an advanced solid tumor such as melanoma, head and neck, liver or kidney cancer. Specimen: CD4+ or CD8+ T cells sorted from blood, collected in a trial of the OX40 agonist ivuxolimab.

The CDR3 loop reads CASSYSQGRNQPQHF. DNA for the CDR3: TGTGCCAGCAGTTACTCACAGGGGAGAAATCAGCCCCAGCATTTT. The chain has TRBV6-5 and TRBJ1-5; 7 positions match TRBD1. This CDR3 is built from 15 residues. V shed 0 bases, J shed 4 bases, and the junction held 3 bases outside the gene matches. Germline V CDR1 and CDR2: MNHEY, SVGAGI.